This entry features one T cell receptor beta chain sequence. Antigen unknown. Researchers made TCR cDNA using 5'RACE template switching, and this step added a universal primer site and UMIs. TCRdb used MiXCR to reprocess the 5' RACE reads, holding one entry per CDR3 protein. The table has 150,000 or so distinct CDR3 sequences, just over 6.5% seen once. This record belongs to a study of T cells after yellow fever vaccination. General study points: Contamination of FACS-sorted repertoires by abundant clonotypes from the bulk population could occur. Boosting was followed by the reappearance of most primary-vaccination clones (approximately 95% CD4, 85% to 90% CD8).

Germline CDR1 is SGHAT and CDR2 is FQNNGV. The CDR3 is 13 amino acids. Deletions cut 6 bases from V and 2 bases from J, with 5 bases between. The material sequenced was CD4+ T cells sorted from PBMCs, taken 10 days after the yellow fever booster vaccination. The TCR originated in a man younger than 40 who received the YFV17D yellow fever vaccine. The J gene is TRBJ2-6, the V gene TRBV11-2; D is ambiguous. The CDR3, as DNA: TGTGCCAGCAGTCAAGCTGGGGCCAACGTCCTGACTTTC. Translated, it gives CASSQAGANVLTF.